Listed below are T cell receptor beta chains from one sample, sequenced in a study of brain T cells in children with intractable seizures. Sequencing was performed with immunoSEQ multiplex PCR; in TCRdb, only in-frame clones are kept and a portion is missing. Here the sample spans about 80,000 clones, under 95% being singletons. The starting material was peripheral blood, obtained at surgery. The receptors stem from a girl aged 2 to 9 with Rasmussen encephalitis and intractable seizures. The CDR3 runs from the conserved cysteine through the conserved F or W. The D gene is left open where the match is weak. Expanded clones get a size class; other rows say once, few or many, or leave the size out.

d_call	v_call	j_call	clone_size	cdr3_nt	cdr3_aa
NA	TRBV11-2	TRBJ1-2	NA	TGTGCCAGCAGCTTAGATAACTCAGGGTTTGATGGCTACACCTTC	CASSLDNSGFDGYTF
NA	TRBV7-2	TRBJ1-1	NA	TGTGCCAGCAGCCCTTTGACTGAAGCTTTCTTT	CASSPLTEAFF
NA	TRBV5-1	TRBJ1-2	NA	TGCGCCAGCAGCAACGCCCACTATGGCTACACCTTC	CASSNAHYGYTF
TRBD2	TRBV5-1	TRBJ2-7	NA	TGCGCCAGCAGGTCCGGGACTAGCTCCTACGAGCAGTACTTC	CASRSGTSSYEQYF
TRBD1	TRBV6-5	TRBJ2-1	NA	TGTGCCAGTCTATACGGGACAGGGGCATACAATGAGCAGTTCTTC	CASLYGTGAYNEQFF
NA	TRBV7-9	TRBJ2-1	NA	TGTGCCAGCAGCCTCGAGGCAGGACCTCGGAATGAGCAGTTCTTC	CASSLEAGPRNEQFF
NA	TRBV5-4	TRBJ2-4	NA	TGTGCCAGCAGCTCAGGGGCAGTAGCAGCCAAAAACATTCAGTACTTC	CASSSGAVAAKNIQYF
NA	TRBV5-1	TRBJ2-6	NA	TGCGCCAGCAGCTTCGTAGCAGCAACTGGGGCCAACGTCCTGACTTTC	CASSFVAATGANVLTF
NA	TRBV27	TRBJ2-7	NA	TGTGCCAGCAGTTTGACAGTCGGAATCTACGAGCAGTACTTC	CASSLTVGIYEQYF
NA	TRBV5-5	TRBJ1-5	few	TGTGCCAGCAGCTTGTGGCTAAATAGCAATCAGCCCCAGCATTTT	CASSLWLNSNQPQHF